This passage covers 30 T cell receptor beta chains from one sample sequenced in a study of a mutant IDH1 vaccine in newly diagnosed glioma. Clones were read by immunoSEQ multiplex PCR, and TCRdb kept only the in-frame ones, dropping some. The sample has 20,000 to 25,000 clones; approximately 70% are singletons. For these receptors, no antigen is known. Time point here: week 11, during vaccination. In the vaccine, a single dose held 300 ug of the mutant IDH1 20-mer peptide, along with topical imiquimod. The sample was peripheral blood mononuclear cells (PBMCs), taken from a glioma patient whose treatment included an IDH1 peptide vaccine. Receptors originate from a man younger than 35 with glioma. Some clones in this sample may be carry-over from other donors' samples.

This chain connects TRBV6-5 to TRBJ2-7; 7 nucleotides agree with TRBD2. V lost 5 bases and J lost 7; bases outside the gene matches: 8. The germline V gene has CDR1 MNHEY and CDR2 SVGAGI. The CDR3 spans 13 residues. In DNA form, the CDR3 reads TGTGCCAGCAGTGGCGGGGGACTCGGGGAGCAGTACTTC. Translation gives CASSGGGLGEQYF.

The CDR3 DNA follows: TGTGCCAGCAGCCGGGACAGAGGAACTGGGGCCAACGTCCTGACTTTC. Its protein product is CASSRDRGTGANVLTF. The V call is TRBV14, the J call TRBJ2-6, with TRBD1 matching over 7 bases. The CDR3 spans 16 residues. Germline CDR1 and CDR2: SGHDN and FVKESK. V gave up 4 bases and J gave up 2 bases; unmatched junction bases: 5.

J is TRBJ1-3 and V is TRBV2, with D perhaps TRBD1 (5 bases). Germline-derived CDR1 and CDR2 are SNHLY and FYNNEI. V was shortened by 10 bases and J by 0 bases, with 10 bases between the two germline ends. This CDR3 comprises 13 residues. CDR3 sequence (DNA): TGTGCCACGCAGGGATTCTCTGGAAACACCATATATTTT. This translates into CATQGFSGNTIYF.

This clone turned up a few times. The chain is built from TRBV10-3 and TRBJ1-4, with a tentative D call TRBD1 (5 bases). CDR1 is ENHRY and CDR2 is SYGVKD in the germline V gene. The length of the CDR3 is 14 residues. The V end lost 10 bases, the J end lost 5 bases, and 17 bases lay between the germline ends. CDR3 sequence (DNA): TGTGCCACCCGTGGGGGGGTGGGAAATGAAAAACTGTTTTTT. Protein product: CATRGGVGNEKLFF.

The genes are TRBV19 and TRBJ2-2, with D tentatively TRBD2 (5 bases). Germline V CDR1 and CDR2: LNHDA, SQIVND (reference sequence). V was cut by 2 bases and J by 7 bases, with 8 bases left in between. The CDR3 totals 13 residues. CDR3: CASSIREYGELFF. CDR3 bases: TGTGCCAGTAGTATACGGGAATACGGGGAGCTGTTTTTT.

This sequence joins TRBV10-3 and TRBJ1-5, with a weak D call TRBD1 (5 bases). The CDR3 has 16 amino acids. The germline V and J ends were trimmed by 0 bases and 6 bases, with 15 bases remaining between them. Germline CDR1 ENHRY, CDR2 SYGVKD. In DNA form, the CDR3 reads TGTGCCATCAGTGAGTCATGGGGGGGAAGCGGTCAGCCCCAGCATTTT. Amino acid sequence: CAISESWGGSGQPQHF.

This clone is medium-sized (0.01 to 0.1%) within its sample. This chain joins TRBV13 and TRBJ2-3, with a tentative D call TRBD2 (6 bases). Germline V gene sequence: CDR1 PRHDT, CDR2 FYEKMQ (reference sequence). CDR3 length: 13 amino acids. V lost 5 bases, J lost 5 bases, and 11 bases lay in between. In DNA, the CDR3 is TGTGCCAGCAGCCTCTCGGGGGTAGATACGCAGTATTTT. As protein: CASSLSGVDTQYF.

This clone was detected a few times. At one of its ends the junction is not consistent with the germline gene, which may arise from a read error. The chain recombines TRBV7-7 with TRBJ2-5, with unresolved D. This CDR3 region has 13 residues. Per the germline V gene, CDR1 is SSHAT and CDR2 is FNYEAQ (reference sequence). CDR3 sequence reads: CASSLRPTETQYF. The CDR3, as DNA: TGTGCTAGCAGCTTACGTCCGACGGAGACCCAGTACTTC.

The rearrangement uses TRBV19 and TRBJ2-1; 12 bases match TRBD2. Germline V gene data show CDR1 as LNHDA and CDR2 as SQIVND (reference sequence). The CDR3 length is 17 residues. The V gene end was trimmed by 3 bases and the J gene end by 7 bases; junction bases not matched to a gene: 10. The CDR3 is CASSITRTSGNLNEQFF. CDR3 coding DNA: TGTGCCAGTAGTATTACCCGGACTAGCGGGAATTTAAATGAGCAGTTCTTC.

The chain has TRBV6-5 and TRBJ1-2, with D unclear. CDR1 and CDR2 from the germline V gene are MNHEY and SVGAGI. This CDR3 contains 12 residues. Trimming took 6 bases from V and 7 from J, leaving 12 bases between them. The CDR3 protein is CASSLGMGGYTF. CDR3 DNA: TGTGCCAGCAGCCTAGGGATGGGTGGCTACACCTTC.

This clone occurred once. The chain recombines TRBV29-1 with TRBJ2-7; no clear D gene. The V gene lost 3 bases and the J gene lost 6 bases, with 12 bases spanning the gap. The CDR3 runs to 12 residues. The germline V gene encodes CDR1 SQVTM and CDR2 ANQGSEA. The CDR3 DNA reads as TGCAGCGTTGAGGGTGTGGATACCGAGCAGTACTTC. It codes for CSVEGVDTEQYF.

The V and J genes are TRBV6-5 and TRBJ2-2, with D tentatively TRBD2 (6 bases). CDR3 length equals 16 residues. Between the trimmed V and J ends, which lost 0 bases and 4 bases, there was a span of 12 bases. CDR1 is MNHEY and CDR2 is SVGAGI in the germline V gene. The CDR3 DNA reads TGTGCCAGCAGTTACTCTAAGGTCGGGGGCACCGGGGAGCTGTTTTTT. This translates into CASSYSKVGGTGELFF.

The V gene is TRBV5-1, the J gene TRBJ1-1; 8 bases are a match to TRBD1. With V trimmed by 3 bases and J by 2 bases, 6 bases remained unmatched. Germline CDR1 reads SGHRS; CDR2 reads YFSETQ. This CDR3 spans 15 amino acids. As DNA, the CDR3 is TGCGCCAGCAGCTCCTCAGGGGGCTATAACACTGAAGCTTTCTTT. Amino acids: CASSSSGGYNTEAFF.

The chain has TRBV28 and TRBJ2-1; 8 nucleotides align to TRBD1. The CDR3 extends over 15 amino acids. Germline values: CDR1 MDHEN, CDR2 SYDVKM. The trim removed 5 bases at V and 9 bases at J, leaving 12 bases unmatched. CDR3 bases: TGTGCCAGCAGTGCCTTGGACAGGGTATATGGTGAGCAGTTCTTC. It is translated as CASSALDRVYGEQFF.

CDR3 loop: CASSQDRQAWTGASGTQYF. CDR3 sequence (DNA): TGCGCCAGCAGCCAAGATAGGCAGGCGTGGACAGGGGCATCGGGTACGCAGTATTTT. This chain uses TRBV4-3 with TRBJ2-3; 9 bases match TRBD1. With V trimmed by 0 bases and J by 8 bases, 18 bases remained unmatched. The germline V gene encodes CDR1 LGHNA and CDR2 YSLEER. The CDR3 contains 19 residues.

The rearrangement links TRBV27 to TRBJ2-3; the D is unclear. Germline assignment: CDR1 MNHEY and CDR2 SMNVEV (reference sequence). V lost 4 bases and J 0 bases, leaving 5 bases between the germline ends. The CDR3 has 13 amino acids. CDR3 in DNA: TGTGCCAGCAGTTCATCTAGCACAGATACGCAGTATTTT. It encodes CASSSSSTDTQYF.

This clone occurred once. V usage is TRBV7-8 and J usage is TRBJ1-5; 8 bases map to TRBD1. V gave up 5 bases and J gave up 0 bases; unmatched junction bases: 6. The CDR3 runs 16 residues. Germline loops: CDR1 SGHVS, CDR2 FQNEAQ. The CDR3 is CASSPRTGISNQPQHF. The CDR3 DNA sequence: TGTGCCAGCAGCCCCCGGACAGGGATTAGCAATCAGCCCCAGCATTTT.

This clone was seen more than once but under ten times. The gene calls are TRBV6-5 and TRBJ1-1; the match to TRBD1 covers 7 bases. The CDR3 is 15 amino acids. Trimming removed 5 bases from V and 5 bases from J; junction bases left unmatched: 11. Germline V gives CDR1 MNHEY, CDR2 SVGAGI. The CDR3, as DNA: TGTGCCAGCAGTAGGGGGTACAGGGGAAGGACTGAAGCTTTCTTT. It specifies CASSRGYRGRTEAFF.

V and J are TRBV6-6 and TRBJ1-2, with 7 positions matching TRBD1. V lost 4 bases, J lost 4 bases, and 6 bases stayed unmatched. The CDR3 is made up of 14 amino acids. Germline assignment: CDR1 MNHNY and CDR2 SVGAGI (reference sequence). The DNA of the CDR3 is TGTGCCAGCAGTTCGGGACAGTATGGCTATGGCTACACCTTC. Protein product: CASSSGQYGYGYTF.

Only a few counts were recorded for this clone. This chain links TRBV7-9 with TRBJ2-2; D possibly corresponds to TRBD2 (5 bases). V was clipped by 5 bases and J by 6 bases, with 10 bases between them. This CDR3 has 13 residues. CDR1 is SEHNR and CDR2 is FQNEAQ in the germline V gene (reference sequence). CDR3 bases: TGTGCCAGCAGCCCGACCGGGGCCGGGGAGCTGTTTTTT. Its protein product is CASSPTGAGELFF.

This chain joins TRBV2 and TRBJ2-1, with 16 bases that match TRBD2. The trim removed 8 bases at V and 7 bases at J, leaving 14 bases unmatched. This CDR3 spans 18 amino acids. Germline V lookup: CDR1 SNHLY, CDR2 FYNNEI. CDR3 sequence: CASALRGTSGGGRNEQFF. The CDR3 DNA sequence: TGTGCCAGCGCCCTCAGAGGGACTAGCGGGGGGGGGAGAAATGAGCAGTTCTTC. Full variable domain (missing parts from reference TRBV2 and TRBJ2-1): EPEVTQTPSHQVTQMGQEVILRCVPISNHLYFYWYRQILGQKVEFLVSFYNNEISEKSEIFDDQFSVERPDGSNFTLKIRSTKLEDSAMYFCASALRGTSGGGRNEQFFGPGTRLTVL.

This chain uses TRBV19 with TRBJ2-1; D is unresolved. CDR1 is LNHDA and CDR2 is SQIVND in the germline V gene (reference sequence). The CDR3 runs to 16 residues. V lost 5 bases, J lost 4 bases, and 18 bases lay in between. The CDR3 region is CASSLARVQPYNEQFF. CDR3 coding DNA: TGTGCCAGTAGTTTAGCCCGGGTTCAACCTTACAATGAGCAGTTCTTC. Drawing the rest from reference TRBV19 and TRBJ2-1, the complete variable domain is DGGITQSPKYLFRKEGQNVTLSCEQNLNHDAMYWYRQDPGQGLRLIYYSQIVNDFQKGDIAEGYSVSREKKESFPLTVTSAQKNPTAFYLCASSLARVQPYNEQFFGPGTRLTVL.

CDR3 sequence: CASRPDRANDELFF. DNA of the CDR3: TGTGCCAGCAGACCCGACAGGGCCAATGACGAACTGTTTTTT. The chain links TRBV2 to TRBJ1-4, with 7 bases fitting TRBD1. J lost 12 bases, V lost 6 bases, and 13 bases had no gene match. In germline, CDR1 is SNHLY, CDR2 FYNNEI. CDR3 length: 14 amino acids.

Here the CDR3 reads CASSLGGNTEAFF. CDR3 nucleotide sequence: TGCGCCAGCAGCTTGGGTGGGAACACTGAAGCTTTCTTT. The rearrangement joins TRBV5-1 to TRBJ1-1; D is unclear. This CDR3 is built from 13 residues. Germline V lookup: CDR1 SGHRS, CDR2 YFSETQ. The germline V and J ends were trimmed by 0 bases and 1 base, with 4 bases remaining between them.

This clone came up a few times. The chain couples TRBV15 to TRBJ1-4; 9 bases match TRBD1. The CDR3 is 17 amino acids. The trim removed 3 bases at V and 3 bases at J, leaving 8 bases unmatched. Per the germline V gene, CDR1 is LNHNV and CDR2 is YYDKDF (reference sequence). CDR3 sequence reads: CATSRGQGRRANEKLFF. In DNA form, the CDR3 reads TGTGCCACCAGCAGGGGACAGGGTCGGCGAGCTAATGAAAAACTGTTTTTT.

The rearrangement uses TRBV4-1 and TRBJ2-3; 10 nucleotides line up with TRBD1. The CDR3 is made up of 16 amino acids. Trimming at V came to 7 bases and at J to 3 bases, leaving 10 bases not matched to a gene. CDR1 and CDR2 (germline): MGHRA, YSYEKL. The CDR3, as DNA: TGCGCCAGCACCTCCTGGACAGGGGGTGAGACAGATACGCAGTATTTT. Residues: CASTSWTGGETDTQYF.

This clone was detected a few times. The V gene is TRBV5-5, the J gene TRBJ1-1; no reliable D call. CDR3 length: 12 residues. Per the germline V gene, CDR1 is SGHKS and CDR2 is YYEKEE (reference sequence). The germline V and J ends were trimmed by 6 bases and 0 bases, with 6 bases remaining between them. The CDR3 loop is CASIHMNTEAFF. The DNA for the CDR3 is TGTGCCAGCATTCATATGAACACTGAAGCTTTCTTT.

The chain links TRBV30 to TRBJ1-2; D not resolved. V was cut by 0 bases and J by 4 bases, with 15 bases left in between. The CDR3 is 15 residues long. Per germline, CDR1 GTSNPN and CDR2 SVGIG (reference sequence). The chain's CDR3 is CAWSVRPSRAYGYTF. For the CDR3, the DNA is TGTGCCTGGAGTGTAAGGCCTTCAAGGGCCTATGGCTACACCTTC.

The V gene is TRBV4-2, the J gene TRBJ1-1, with TRBD1 as a possible D gene (6 bases). There are 16 residues in the CDR3. V was pared by 6 bases and J by 5 bases, with 22 bases between. Germline V gene lookup returns CDR1 LGHNA and CDR2 YNFKEQ. The DNA for the CDR3 is TGTGCCAGCAGGTTAATGTCGCAGGGGCGGCTTACTGAAGCTTTCTTT. Amino acids: CASRLMSQGRLTEAFF.

This clone was seen a few times. The J gene is TRBJ1-2, the V gene TRBV30; the D is unclear. Per the germline V gene, CDR1 is GTSNPN and CDR2 is SVGIG (reference sequence). Trimming took off 1 base at V and 7 bases at J, with 10 bases between the two ends. There are 12 residues in the CDR3. The CDR3 DNA reads TGTGCCTGGAGTGATACGACGGGTGGCTACACCTTC. Amino acid sequence: CAWSDTTGGYTF. Complete variable domain (other parts from reference TRBV30 and TRBJ1-2): SQTIHQWPATLVQPVGSPLSLECTVEGTSNPNLYWYRQAAGRGLQLLFYSVGIGQISSEVPQNLSASRPQDRQFILSSKKLLLSDSGFYLCAWSDTTGGYTFGSGTRLTVV.